This TCR beta chain was recorded in a study of beta chain features in type 1 diabetes. Study conclusions and caveats: Patients with Type 1 diabetes showed moderately but significantly shorter TCRB CDR3s in all four CD4+ subsets.

In its sample, this clone was seen once. The antigen remains undetermined. Per germline, CDR1 MNHEY and CDR2 SVGAGI. V lost 2 bases to trimming and J lost 8 bases, with 15 bases between them. The length of the CDR3 is 15 residues. Investigators reverse transcribed all isolated RNA, so they sequenced expressed TCRB transcripts. This table comes from immunoSEQ multiplex PCR, and its TCRdb copy is limited to in-frame clones, with some not included. The top ten clones hold 0.3% of a sample with just over 25,000 clones, 49% of them seen once. The sample taken for sequencing was stem cell memory CD4+ T cells from blood. The sequence derives from a man under 40 with type 1 diabetes. The rearrangement uses TRBV6-5 and TRBJ1-4, with D maybe TRBD1 (5 bases). CDR3 in amino acids: CASSYNFGGGEKLFF. The CDR3 region has the DNA TGTGCCAGCAGTTACAATTTCGGGGGAGGAGAAAAACTGTTTTTT.